This is a list of T cell receptor beta chains from one sample in a study of blood T cell repertoires in COVID-19. Sequencing was performed with immunoSEQ multiplex PCR; in TCRdb, only in-frame clones are kept and a portion is missing. The sample includes around 230,000 clones, approximately 90% of them seen just once. Sequencing input: PBMCs or T cells enriched from blood (not recorded which). The receptors were sampled from a woman in her thirties or forties with acute COVID-19. CDR3s include the opening cysteine and the closing phenylalanine or tryptophan. The order of the fields is J gene, V gene, clone size, D gene, CDR3 protein, CDR3 DNA. A D gene is named only where the DNA matches it firmly. Clone size, where shown, is once, few, many, or a class for clones that have expanded.

J: TRBJ2-7; V: TRBV5-1; size: .; D: TRBD1; CDR3: CASSADRVAYEQYF; DNA: TGCGCCAGCAGCGCTGACAGGGTAGCCTACGAGCAGTACTTC
J: TRBJ1-2; V: TRBV7-8; size: .; D: .; CDR3: CASSPPLRGYTF; DNA: TGTGCCAGCAGCCCCCCGCTCCGGGGCTACACCTTC
J: TRBJ1-6; V: TRBV6-5; size: .; D: TRBD1; CDR3: CASRRTGDNSPLHF; DNA: TGTGCCAGCAGGCGGACAGGGGATAATTCACCCCTCCACTTT
J: TRBJ1-4; V: TRBV10-3; size: once; D: .; CDR3: CATKPIANEKLFF; DNA: TGTGCCACCAAACCTATTGCGAATGAAAAACTGTTTTTT
J: TRBJ1-2; V: TRBV4-1; size: once; D: TRBD1; CDR3: CASSHWGQGAKGYTF; DNA: TGCGCCAGCAGCCATTGGGGACAGGGGGCAAAGGGCTACACCTTC
J: TRBJ2-1; V: TRBV27; size: .; D: .; CDR3: CASSLTGSSYNEQFF; DNA: TGTGCCAGCAGTCTTACGGGTAGCTCCTACAATGAGCAGTTCTTC
J: TRBJ2-1; V: TRBV5-1; size: .; D: TRBD1; CDR3: CASSLDRGINNEQFF; DNA: TGCGCCAGCAGCTTGGACAGGGGGATTAACAATGAGCAGTTCTTC
J: TRBJ1-6; V: TRBV25-1; size: .; D: .; CDR3: CASTNTGSSPLHF; DNA: TGTGCCAGCACAAACACAGGGAGTTCACCCCTCCACTTT
J: TRBJ1-1; V: TRBV9; size: .; D: TRBD1; CDR3: CASSARQGARTEAFF; DNA: TGTGCCAGCAGCGCCCGACAGGGGGCGAGAACTGAAGCTTTCTTT
J: TRBJ1-6; V: TRBV25-1; size: .; D: TRBD1; CDR3: CASSEQGDSPLHF; DNA: TGTGCCAGCAGTGAACAGGGGGATTCACCCCTCCACTTT
J: TRBJ1-2; V: TRBV5-5; size: few; D: .; CDR3: CASSRTPGQGGYTF; DNA: TGTGCCAGCAGCCGAACCCCCGGGCAGGGGGGCTACACCTTC
J: TRBJ1-1; V: TRBV19; size: .; D: TRBD1; CDR3: CASSIDGQGPIWMNTEAFF; DNA: TGTGCCAGTAGTATAGACGGACAGGGGCCCATTTGGATGAACACTGAAGCTTTCTTT
J: TRBJ1-5; V: TRBV10-3; size: .; D: TRBD1; CDR3: CAISVHRGGNQPQHF; DNA: TGTGCCATCAGCGTTCACAGGGGGGGCAATCAGCCCCAGCATTTT
J: TRBJ2-3; V: TRBV18; size: .; D: TRBD1; CDR3: CASSPQTGITDTQYF; DNA: TGTGCCAGCTCACCGCAGACAGGGATCACAGATACGCAGTATTTT
J: TRBJ2-7; V: TRBV4-3; size: .; D: .; CDR3: CASSQVGRGEQYF; DNA: TGCGCCAGCAGCCAAGTCGGCAGAGGGGAGCAGTACTTC
J: TRBJ2-3; V: TRBV19; size: few; D: TRBD2; CDR3: CATQGGKGSADTQYF; DNA: TGTGCCACCCAGGGAGGGAAGGGCTCCGCAGATACGCAGTATTTT
J: TRBJ1-6; V: TRBV6-2/TRBV6-3; size: .; D: TRBD1; CDR3: CASRPTGAHSPLHF; DNA: TGTGCCAGCAGACCTACAGGGGCCCATTCACCCCTCCACTTT
J: TRBJ1-2; V: TRBV27; size: .; D: .; CDR3: CASSLTRAVGARGYTF; DNA: TGTGCCAGCAGTTTAACCCGGGCAGTGGGGGCTCGAGGCTACACCTTC
J: TRBJ2-3; V: TRBV29-1; size: .; D: TRBD1; CDR3: CSVSGQGSDTQYF; DNA: TGCAGCGTTTCGGGACAGGGGTCGGATACGCAGTATTTT
J: TRBJ2-5; V: TRBV19; size: .; D: .; CDR3: CASSIDRTGTQYF; DNA: TGTGCCAGTAGTATAGATCGAACGGGGACCCAGTACTTC
J: TRBJ1-2; V: TRBV5-1; size: .; D: .; CDR3: CASSLFAGRGYTF; DNA: TGCGCCAGCAGCTTGTTTGCAGGGAGGGGCTACACCTTC
J: TRBJ1-1; V: TRBV12-5; size: .; D: .; CDR3: CASANSGIQGTEAFF; DNA: TGTGCTAGTGCCAACTCCGGGATACAGGGAACTGAAGCTTTCTTT
J: TRBJ2-3; V: TRBV28; size: few; D: .; CDR3: CASNSPSSLTDTQYF; DNA: TGTGCCAGCAATTCCCCGTCGAGTTTGACAGATACGCAGTATTTT
J: TRBJ2-1; V: TRBV19; size: .; D: TRBD2; CDR3: CASSPRYGGGGGNEQFF; DNA: TGTGCCAGTAGTCCACGCTATGGTGGCGGGGGAGGTAATGAGCAGTTCTTC
J: TRBJ2-7; V: TRBV27; size: .; D: TRBD1; CDR3: CASSGRTGLYEQYF; DNA: TGTGCCAGCAGTGGTCGGACAGGACTTTACGAGCAGTACTTC
J: TRBJ2-2; V: TRBV2; size: .; D: .; CDR3: CASIQGGTGELFF; DNA: TGTGCCAGCATACAGGGCGGTACCGGGGAGCTGTTTTTT
J: TRBJ1-2; V: TRBV10-2; size: .; D: .; CDR3: CASLSPGYGYTF; DNA: TGCGCCAGCCTCTCTCCGGGCTATGGCTACACCTTC
J: TRBJ1-5; V: TRBV18; size: .; D: TRBD1; CDR3: CASSPPGTGDQPQHF; DNA: TGTGCCAGCTCACCACCGGGGACAGGGGATCAGCCCCAGCATTTT
J: TRBJ2-2; V: TRBV11-2; size: few; D: TRBD1; CDR3: CASSRMDRAGELFF; DNA: TGTGCCAGCAGCCGAATGGACAGGGCCGGGGAGCTGTTTTTT
J: TRBJ2-7; V: TRBV3-1/TRBV3-2; size: .; D: .; CDR3: CASSLALGGEQYF; DNA: TGTGCCAGCAGCCTCGCACTGGGGGGCGAGCAGTACTTC
J: TRBJ2-2; V: TRBV3-1/TRBV3-2; size: .; D: TRBD1; CDR3: CASSRGTGGGELFF; DNA: TGTGCCAGCAGCCGCGGGACAGGGGGCGGGGAGCTGTTTTTT
J: TRBJ1-1; V: TRBV29-1; size: once; D: .; CDR3: CSVSSTGHTEAFF; DNA: TGCAGCGTTTCCTCTACAGGGCACACTGAAGCTTTCTTT
J: TRBJ2-1; V: TRBV19; size: .; D: TRBD2; CDR3: CASSISLAGGLNEQFF; DNA: TGTGCCAGTAGTATATCTCTAGCGGGGGGGCTCAATGAGCAGTTCTTC
J: TRBJ2-3; V: TRBV11-2; size: .; D: TRBD2; CDR3: CASSLTAGGLSTDTQYF; DNA: TGTGCCAGCAGCTTAACGGCGGGGGGGCTATCCACAGATACGCAGTATTTT
J: TRBJ2-5; V: TRBV19; size: once; D: .; CDR3: CASKGGLLAETQYF; DNA: TGTGCCAGTAAGGGCGGACTCCTTGCTGAGACCCAGTACTTC
J: TRBJ1-2; V: TRBV5-6; size: .; D: .; CDR3: CASSLGGGWDYGYTF; DNA: TGTGCCAGCAGCCTCGGGGGGGGCTGGGACTATGGCTACACCTTC
J: TRBJ1-3; V: TRBV4-1; size: .; D: .; CDR3: CASSSQGQKKGNTIYF; DNA: TGCGCCAGCAGCTCTCAGGGACAAAAAAAAGGAAACACCATATATTTT
J: TRBJ1-6; V: TRBV2; size: .; D: TRBD1; CDR3: CASRARGPSYNSPLHF; DNA: TGTGCCAGCAGAGCCAGGGGGCCGTCCTATAATTCACCCCTCCACTTT
J: TRBJ2-3; V: TRBV5-1; size: .; D: TRBD1; CDR3: CASSTQGASTDTQYF; DNA: TGCGCCAGCAGCACACAGGGGGCCAGCACAGATACGCAGTATTTT